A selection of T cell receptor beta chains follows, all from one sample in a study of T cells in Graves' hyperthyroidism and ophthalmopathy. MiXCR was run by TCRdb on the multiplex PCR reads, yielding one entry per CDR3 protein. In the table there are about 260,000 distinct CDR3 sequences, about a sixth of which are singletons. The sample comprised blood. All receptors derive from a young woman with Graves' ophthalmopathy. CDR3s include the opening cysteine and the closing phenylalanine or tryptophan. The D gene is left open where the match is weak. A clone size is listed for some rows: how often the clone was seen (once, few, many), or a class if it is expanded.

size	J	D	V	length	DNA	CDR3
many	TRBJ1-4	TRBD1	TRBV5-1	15	TGCGCCAGCAGCTCGATGACAGGGTCTAATGAAAAACTGTTTTTT	CASSSMTGSNEKLFF
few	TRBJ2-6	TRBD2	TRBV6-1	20	TGTGCCAGCAGCCCGCTGCCTGACAGCGGGGGCGTTACAGGGGCCAACGTCCTGACTTTC	CASSPLPDSGGVTGANVLTF
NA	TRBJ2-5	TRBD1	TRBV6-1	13	TGTGCCAGCACCCCAGGGGGAGATGAGACCCAGTACTTC	CASTPGGDETQYF
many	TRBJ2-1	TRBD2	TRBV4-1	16	TGCGCCAGCAGCCTGGTCGCGAGCGGGAGCCTCAATGAGCAGTTCTTC	CASSLVASGSLNEQFF
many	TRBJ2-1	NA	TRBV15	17	TGTGCCACCAGCAGAGTTGCCGGGCCGAGCTCCTACAATGAGCAGTTCTTC	CATSRVAGPSSYNEQFF
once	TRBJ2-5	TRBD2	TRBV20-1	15	TGCAGTGCTTGGACTAGCGGGAGGGGGATAAAGACCCAGTACTTC	CSAWTSGRGIKTQYF
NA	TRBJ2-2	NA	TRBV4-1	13	TGCGCCAGCAGCCAAGAACTTTCCGGGGAGCTGTTTTTT	CASSQELSGELFF
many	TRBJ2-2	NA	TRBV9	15	TGTGCCAGCAGCGTACGAACTCGGGGTACCGGGGAGCTGTTTTTT	CASSVRTRGTGELFF
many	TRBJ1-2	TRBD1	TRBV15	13	TGTGCCACCAGAAGGACAGGGGGGTATGGCTACACCTTC	CATRRTGGYGYTF
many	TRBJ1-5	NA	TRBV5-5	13	TGTGCCAGCAGCTTCGGGGACAATCAGCCCCAGCATTTT	CASSFGDNQPQHF
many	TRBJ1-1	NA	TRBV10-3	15	TGTGCCATCAGTGAGTCTCCAGCTCCGAACACTGAAGCTTTCTTT	CAISESPAPNTEAFF
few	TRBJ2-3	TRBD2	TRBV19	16	TGTGCCAGTAAAGAAGGGCTAGCGGGGGGGCCAGATACGCAGTATTTT	CASKEGLAGGPDTQYF
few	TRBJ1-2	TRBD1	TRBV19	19	TGTGCCAGTAGTATTAACGCTCCGGGACAGGGGGCGGTTTTATATGGCTACACCTTC	CASSINAPGQGAVLYGYTF
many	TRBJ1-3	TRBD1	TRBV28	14	TGTGCCAGCAGGCGACAGGGGTCTGGAAACACCATATATTTT	CASRRQGSGNTIYF
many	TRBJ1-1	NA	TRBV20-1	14	TGCAGTGCTAGAAGGGGGGCAAGGAACACTGAAGCTTTCTTT	CSARRGARNTEAFF
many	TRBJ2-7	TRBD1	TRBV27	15	TGTGCCAGCAGTTTAGCTGGGACAGGGGACTACGAGCAGTACTTC	CASSLAGTGDYEQYF
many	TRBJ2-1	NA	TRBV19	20	TGTGCCAGTAGTATTGGCGCTTGGGCGGCAGACTACAGCTCCTACAATGAGCAGTTCTTC	CASSIGAWAADYSSYNEQFF
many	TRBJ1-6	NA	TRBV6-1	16	TGTGCCAGCAGTGAATTCGAGGGCTCCTATAATTCACCCCTCCACTTT	CASSEFEGSYNSPLHF
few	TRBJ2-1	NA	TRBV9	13	TGTGCCAGCAGCTTAGGGGACAACAATGAGCAGTTCTTC	CASSLGDNNEQFF
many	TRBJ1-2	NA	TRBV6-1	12	TGTGCCAGCAGTTCCCAGGTCTATGGCTACACCTTC	CASSSQVYGYTF
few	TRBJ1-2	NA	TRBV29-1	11	TGCAGCGTTGCGGGAGCCTATGGCTACACCTTC	CSVAGAYGYTF
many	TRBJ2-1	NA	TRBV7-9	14	TGTGCCAGCAGCCACCGCAGGGAAAACAATGAGCAGTTCTTC	CASSHRRENNEQFF
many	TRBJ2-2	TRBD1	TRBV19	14	TGTGCGACAACCGGGACAGCCAACACCGGGGAGCTGTTTTTT	CATTGTANTGELFF
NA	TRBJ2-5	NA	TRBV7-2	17	TGTGCCAGCAGCGACCGGGACTGGGGGTCCGCCGGGGAGACCCAGTACTTC	CASSDRDWGSAGETQYF
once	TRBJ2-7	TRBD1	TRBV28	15	TGTGCCAGCAGTTCTCTCGGGACAGGGGGAGTCGAGCAGTACTTC	CASSSLGTGGVEQYF
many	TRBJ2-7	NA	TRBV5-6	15	TGTGCCAGCAGCTCGAGAATGAGGACCTCCTACGAGCAGTACTTC	CASSSRMRTSYEQYF
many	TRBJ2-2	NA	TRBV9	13	TGTGCCAGCAGCGTAGATTGGCTTGGGAAGCTGTTTTTT	CASSVDWLGKLFF
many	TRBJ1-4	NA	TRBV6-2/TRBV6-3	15	TGTGCCAGCAGTTACTTTGGAGGGACGGGGGAAAAACTGTTTTTT	CASSYFGGTGEKLFF
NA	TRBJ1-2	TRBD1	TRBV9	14	TGCGCCAGCAGCTACGGGACAGGGGACTATGGCTACACCTTC	CASSYGTGDYGYTF
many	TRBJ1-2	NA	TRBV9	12	TGTGCCAGTGGGGGACGGAACTATGGCTACACCTTC	CASGGRNYGYTF
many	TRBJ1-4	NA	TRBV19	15	TGTGCCAGTAGTATGATAGGGGCGGCTAATGAAAAACTGTTTTTT	CASSMIGAANEKLFF
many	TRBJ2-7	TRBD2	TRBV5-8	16	TGTGCCAGCAGCTCTATAGTAGCGGGACGGATCTACGAGCAGTACTTC	CASSSIVAGRIYEQYF
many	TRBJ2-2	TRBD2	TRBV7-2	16	TGTGCCAGCAGCCGACCGGGACTAGCGGGGCCCGTGGAGCTGTTTTTT	CASSRPGLAGPVELFF
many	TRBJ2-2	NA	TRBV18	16	TGTGCCAGCTCACCACCGGGGCTAGCTGGGACCGGGGAGCTGTTTTTT	CASSPPGLAGTGELFF
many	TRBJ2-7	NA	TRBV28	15	TGTGCCAGCCGTCACGGACAGCGGGGATCTTCCGCGCAGTACTTC	CASRHGQRGSSAQYF
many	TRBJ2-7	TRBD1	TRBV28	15	TGTGCCAGCAGGACCGGGACAGGGGCCTACTACGAGCAGTACTTC	CASRTGTGAYYEQYF
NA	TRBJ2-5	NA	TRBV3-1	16	TGTGCCAGCAGTTACGGAATATCGGCGGGTGGAGAGACCCAGTACTTC	CASSYGISAGGETQYF
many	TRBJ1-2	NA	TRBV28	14	TGTGCCAGCAGTGCCGGACGGATAAACTATGGCTACACCTTC	CASSAGRINYGYTF
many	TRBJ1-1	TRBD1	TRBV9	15	TGTGCCAGCAGCCCGAGACAGGGAATGAACACTGAAGCTTTCTTT	CASSPRQGMNTEAFF
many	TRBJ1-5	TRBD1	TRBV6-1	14	TGTGCCAGCAGCAAACAGGGGGCAATTCAGCCCCAGCATTTT	CASSKQGAIQPQHF
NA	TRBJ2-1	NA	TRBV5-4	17	TGTGCCAGCAGCTTGGCCGCGGGTTCCCGGATCTACAATGAGCAGTTCTTC	CASSLAAGSRIYNEQFF
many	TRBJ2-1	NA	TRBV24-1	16	TGTGCCACCAGTGACGCCCCGGGGGAAGGTGTGAATGAGCAGTTCTTC	CATSDAPGEGVNEQFF